The subject of this entry is one T cell receptor (beta chain). Its antigen is not known. Primers for the PCR totalled 60 Vbeta and 13 Jbeta. Libraries were prepared by immunoSEQ multiplex PCR; TCRdb keeps only in-frame clonotypes and omits some of them. The profile shows under 150,000 clones, roughly three quarters of them singletons. Germline loops: CDR1 MDHEN, CDR2 SYDVKM. The CDR3 contains 14 residues. V was pared by 5 bases and J by 10 bases, with 20 bases between. The sample belongs to a study of cytomegalovirus exposure and HLA in healthy donors. Study-wide context: An earlier analysis identified 110 million or so unique TCR beta sequences in 150 million to 200 million T cells. Findings of the study overall: Analysis performed later showed TCR beta chains linked to HLA being more clonally expanded than equally common others.

This sequence joins TRBV28 and TRBJ1-2, with D unresolved. Sequencing used PBMCs. This TCR was sampled from an older woman in good health and CMV-seronegative. The DNA for the CDR3 is TGTGCCAGCAGTACCTCAGGTTTGTGGGTGGTCTACACCTTC. The encoded protein is CASSTSGLWVVYTF.